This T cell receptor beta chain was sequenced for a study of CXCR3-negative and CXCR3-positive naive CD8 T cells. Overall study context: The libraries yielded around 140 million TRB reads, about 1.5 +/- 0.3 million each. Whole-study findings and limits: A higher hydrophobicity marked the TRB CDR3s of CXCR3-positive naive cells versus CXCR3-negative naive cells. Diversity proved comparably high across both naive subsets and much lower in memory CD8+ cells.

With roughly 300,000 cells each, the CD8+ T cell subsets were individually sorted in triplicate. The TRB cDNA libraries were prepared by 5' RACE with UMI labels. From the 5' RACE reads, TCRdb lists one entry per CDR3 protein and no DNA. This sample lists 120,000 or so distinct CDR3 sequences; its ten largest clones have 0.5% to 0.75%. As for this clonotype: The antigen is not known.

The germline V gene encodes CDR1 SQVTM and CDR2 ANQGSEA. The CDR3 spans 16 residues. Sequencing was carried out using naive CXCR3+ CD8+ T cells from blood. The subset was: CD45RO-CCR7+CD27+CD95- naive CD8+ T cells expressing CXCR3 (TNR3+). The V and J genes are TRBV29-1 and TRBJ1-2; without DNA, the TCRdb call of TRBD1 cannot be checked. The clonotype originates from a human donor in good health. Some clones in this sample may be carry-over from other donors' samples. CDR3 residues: CSVDRESGQGAGGYTF.